This T cell receptor beta chain was sequenced for a study of blood T cell repertoires in COVID-19. In the study overall: Sample material is recorded as cDNA or gDNA derived from T cells, B-cell-depleted T cells, or PBMCs.

The CDR3 has 14 residues. CDR1 is SEHNR and CDR2 is FQNEAQ in the germline V gene (reference sequence). Trimming pared 1 base from V and 3 bases from J, leaving 9 bases between. This clone appeared a single time. Here immunoSEQ multiplex PCR was the method, and the copy in TCRdb shows in-frame clones only, minus some. The data show about 99,000 clones, about 91% seen once. Material: peripheral blood. The TCR sequence derives from a human donor in a cohort sampled during active COVID-19. The rearrangement links TRBV7-9 to TRBJ1-1; possible D gene TRBD1, 6 bases. The CDR3: CASSLEDSYTEAFF. CDR3 bases: TGTGCCAGCAGCTTAGAGGACAGCTACACTGAAGCTTTCTTT.